Below are 26 T cell receptor beta chains sequenced from a single sample in a study of cytomegalovirus exposure and HLA in healthy donors. PCR involved 60 Vbeta and 13 Jbeta primers. Libraries were prepared by immunoSEQ multiplex PCR; TCRdb keeps only in-frame clonotypes and omits some of them. In the table there are some 190,000 clones, around 80% of which are singletons. Sequencing was done on a sample of PBMCs. Receptors originate from a boy under 10 years old in good health and CMV-seronegative.

The CDR3 is CASSVTGGGYTF. The CDR3, as DNA: TGTGCCAGCAGCGTTACAGGGGGTGGCTACACCTTC. The chain combines TRBV14 with TRBJ1-2, with 8 positions matching TRBD1. The CDR3 runs 12 residues. Trimming cost V 5 bases and J 7 bases; bases outside gene matches: 3. Germline CDR1 and CDR2: SGHDN and FVKESK.

The CDR3 bases are TGTGCCAGCAGCGCCCTGACCCTCGCGGGGCCAGATACGCAGTATTTT. It encodes CASSALTLAGPDTQYF. This rearrangement joins TRBV13 to TRBJ2-3; weak D call: TRBD2 (6 bases). The germline gives CDR1 PRHDT, CDR2 FYEKMQ (reference sequence). The CDR3 has 16 amino acids. The V gene lost 5 bases and the J gene lost 4 bases, with 19 bases spanning the gap.

The J gene is TRBJ1-3, the V gene TRBV7-2; 9 positions match TRBD1. V shed 5 bases and J 2 bases; nucleotides not matched to a gene: 4. Germline V gene lookup returns CDR1 SGHTA and CDR2 FQGNSA. The CDR3 runs to 15 residues. CDR3 nucleotide sequence: TGTGCCAGCAGCGAAACAGGGGGCCCTGGAAACACCATATATTTT. Amino acid sequence: CASSETGGPGNTIYF.

The chain uses TRBV6-1 and TRBJ1-5, with 9 bases fitting TRBD1. After removal of 2 bases from V and 10 bases from J, the junction contained 9 bases not matched to a gene. The CDR3 totals 15 residues. Per germline, CDR1 MNHNS and CDR2 SASEGT. This CDR3 is CASSELTGGISPQHF. CDR3 DNA: TGTGCCAGCAGTGAACTGACAGGGGGGATCAGCCCCCAGCATTTT.

The chain carries TRBV5-6 and TRBJ2-3, with TRBD2 identical over 7 bases. The germline CDR1 and CDR2 sequences are SGHDT and YYEEEE. The CDR3 extends over 15 amino acids. The junction had 3 bases not matched to a gene; V was cut back by 0 bases and J by 2 bases. This chain's CDR3 is CASSLGGGDTDTQYF. Written as DNA, the CDR3 is TGTGCCAGCAGCTTGGGCGGGGGAGACACAGATACGCAGTATTTT. Looking up the rest from reference TRBV5-6 and TRBJ2-3 gives the full variable domain: DAGVTQSPTHLIKTRGQQVTLRCSPKSGHDTVSWYQQALGQGPQFIFQYYEEEERQRGNFPDRFSGHQFPNYSSELNVNALLLGDSALYLCASSLGGGDTDTQYFGPGTRLTVL.

The chain links TRBV7-9 to TRBJ2-1; the D is unclear. Trimming pared 1 base from V and 0 bases from J, leaving 13 bases between. Germline loops: CDR1 SEHNR, CDR2 FQNEAQ (reference sequence). The CDR3 spans 17 residues. The CDR3 DNA reads as TGTGCCAGCAGCTTAGTGGTTAGCTCCTACTCCTACAATGAGCAGTTCTTC. This translates into CASSLVVSSYSYNEQFF.

The V call is TRBV10-3, the J call TRBJ2-1; no reliable D call. The V end was cut by 3 bases, the J end by 5 bases, with 17 bases between. CDR3 size: 16 residues. Germline V lookup: CDR1 ENHRY, CDR2 SYGVKD. CDR3 loop: CAISEEANGIDNEQFF. CDR3 DNA sequence: TGTGCCATCAGTGAAGAGGCTAATGGCATAGACAATGAGCAGTTCTTC.

There are a few counts of this clone. This sequence joins TRBV9 and TRBJ2-3, with D possibly matching TRBD1 (6 bases). V dropped 4 bases and J dropped 6 bases, with 18 bases sitting between them. CDR1 is SGDLS, CDR2 YYNGEE, per germline. The CDR3 runs 15 residues. CDR3 nucleotides: TGTGCCAGCAGCCCCCGACAGGACCAGCGGGATACGCAGTATTTT. Translation gives CASSPRQDQRDTQYF.

The genes are TRBV6-1 and TRBJ1-1; D possibly corresponds to TRBD1 (6 bases). Germline values: CDR1 MNHNS, CDR2 SASEGT. CDR3 length: 13 residues. The V gene lost 4 bases and the J gene lost 6 bases, with 12 bases spanning the gap. The CDR3 spells CASSASQGPEAFF. CDR3 in DNA: TGTGCCAGCAGTGCCTCACAGGGTCCTGAAGCTTTCTTT.

This clone showed up just a few times. The chain links TRBV4-3 to TRBJ2-3; 12 positions match TRBD2. J gave up 1 base and V 3 bases, and 8 bases lay outside the gene matches. The germline V gene has CDR1 LGHNA and CDR2 YSLEER. The CDR3 loop spans 18 amino acids. CDR3 region: CASSQYYGTSGRTDTQYF. The DNA for the CDR3 is TGCGCCAGCAGCCAGTACTACGGGACTAGCGGGCGCACAGATACGCAGTATTTT.

This sequence joins TRBV4-1 and TRBJ1-2; D perhaps matches TRBD1 (6 bases). The CDR3 covers 17 residues. Germline V gene data show CDR1 as MGHRA and CDR2 as YSYEKL. The V end was cut by 0 bases, the J end by 1 base, with 15 bases between. In DNA, the CDR3 is TGCGCCAGCAGCCAAGATACAGGGAAGGTAAATAACTATGGCTACACCTTC. Protein sequence: CASSQDTGKVNNYGYTF.

The gene calls are TRBV28 and TRBJ1-1; D call uncertain. The CDR3 totals 14 residues. Trimming removed 1 base at V and 4 bases at J, with 10 bases between. In germline, CDR1 is MDHEN, CDR2 SYDVKM. CDR3: CASSLYKQSTEAFF. The CDR3 nucleotides read TGTGCCAGCAGTTTATATAAACAGAGCACTGAAGCTTTCTTT.

This chain connects TRBV11-1 to TRBJ2-5, with 14 nucleotides matching TRBD2. The J call could be wrong; TRBJ2-7 is a better fit for the DNA end. The CDR3 spans 15 residues. Germline V gene data show CDR1 as SGHAT and CDR2 as FQDESV (reference sequence). This chain's CDR3 is CASSSGLAGAYEQYF. Written as DNA, the CDR3 is TGTGCCAGCAGCTCGGGACTAGCGGGAGCCTACGAGCAGTACTTC.

The chain employs TRBV6-5 and TRBJ2-2; the D is unclear. This CDR3 is built from 13 residues. The germline V gene has CDR1 MNHEY and CDR2 SVGAGI. V lost 2 bases and J 4 bases, leaving 5 bases between the germline ends. The CDR3 DNA reads TGTGCCAGCAGTTACAGCTCCACCGGGGAGCTGTTTTTT. Translation: CASSYSSTGELFF.

This chain joins TRBV30 and TRBJ1-3; 9 positions match TRBD1. J was trimmed by 4 bases and V by 5 bases; bases with no gene match: 9. This CDR3 spans 15 amino acids. Germline V gives CDR1 GTSNPN, CDR2 SVGIG (reference sequence). The DNA for the CDR3 is TGTGCCTGGTGGAGGACAGGGGCTTCGGGAAACACCATATATTTT. Encoded protein: CAWWRTGASGNTIYF.

The V call is TRBV2, the J call TRBJ2-3; 13 bases match TRBD2. Germline V gene data show CDR1 as SNHLY and CDR2 as FYNNEI. The length of the CDR3 is 15 residues. V lost 8 bases to trimming and J lost 8 bases; unmatched junction nucleotides: 10. The CDR3 DNA is TGTGCCAGCCTTTCTGGACTAGCGGGAGAGGGTACGCAGTATTTT. This sequence encodes CASLSGLAGEGTQYF.

There are a few counts of this clone. This chain connects TRBV5-4 to TRBJ1-1; D gene ambiguous. The CDR3 is 13 residues long. With 9 bases removed from V and 3 bases from J, the gap between germline ends came to 15 bases. Germline V lookup: CDR1 SGHNT, CDR2 YYREEE (reference sequence). The CDR3 loop reads CATGGLSDTEAFF. In nucleotides, the CDR3 is TGTGCCACTGGAGGGTTATCGGACACTGAAGCTTTCTTT.

The gene calls are TRBV7-8 and TRBJ2-3, with D unclear. In germline, CDR1 is SGHVS, CDR2 FQNEAQ. Between the trimmed V and J ends, which lost 5 bases and 2 bases, there was a span of 17 bases. The CDR3 totals 16 residues. The DNA for the CDR3 is TGTGCCAGCAGCGATTCGCGACTTCCTTTCACAGATACGCAGTATTTT. Its translation: CASSDSRLPFTDTQYF.

V gene TRBV13 combines with J gene TRBJ1-2; the match to TRBD1 covers 8 bases. CDR3 length: 14 residues. Germline assignment: CDR1 PRHDT and CDR2 FYEKMQ (reference sequence). Germline trimming cut 4 bases from V and 3 bases from J; bases unmatched to any gene: 4. CDR3 sequence: CASSSGQGHYGYTF. The CDR3 nucleotides are TGTGCCAGCAGCTCCGGACAGGGCCACTATGGCTACACCTTC.

The chain is built from TRBV19 and TRBJ2-1; 9 bases agree with TRBD2. CDR3 size: 15 residues. The germline CDR1 and CDR2 sequences are LNHDA and SQIVND (reference sequence). Trimming at V came to 3 bases and at J to 4 bases, leaving 4 bases not matched to a gene. This CDR3 is CASSIAAGGYNEQFF. DNA of the CDR3: TGTGCCAGTAGTATCGCAGCGGGAGGTTACAATGAGCAGTTCTTC.

V and J are TRBV27 and TRBJ2-7; 9 nucleotides agree with TRBD2. The CDR3 extends over 13 amino acids. The V segment lost 8 bases and the J segment 6 bases; nucleotides outside the gene matches: 8. Germline values: CDR1 MNHEY, CDR2 SMNVEV (reference sequence). The CDR3 DNA follows: TGTGCCAGCTCGAACGCGGGGGGGCTCGAGCAGTACGTC. This gives the protein CASSNAGGLEQYV.

In this sample, this clone turned up a few times. This chain joins TRBV4-1 and TRBJ2-2; no clear D gene. This CDR3 is built from 13 residues. Germline CDR1 MGHRA, CDR2 YSYEKL. Trimming pared 1 base from V and 7 bases from J, leaving 7 bases between. Here the CDR3 DNA reads TGCGCCAGCAGCCAAGCCCCGGGCGGGGAGCTGTTTTTT. It yields the protein CASSQAPGGELFF.

V gene TRBV19 combines with J gene TRBJ2-6; 11 bases line up with TRBD1. This CDR3 region has 16 residues. Germline V CDR1 and CDR2: LNHDA, SQIVND (reference sequence). V was clipped by 5 bases and J by 1 base; unmatched bases: 1. CDR3 DNA sequence: TGTGCCAGTAGTCGGGACAGGGGGTCTGGGGCCAACGTCCTGACTTTC. It encodes CASSRDRGSGANVLTF.

V gene TRBV30 combines with J gene TRBJ2-1; tentatively, D is TRBD2 (5 bases). Germline lookup yields CDR1 GTSNPN and CDR2 SVGIG (reference sequence). V lost 4 bases to trimming and J lost 7 bases, with 20 bases between them. The CDR3 runs to 15 residues. DNA of the CDR3: TGTGCCTGGAATCCACTAGTTAGAGGTGGAAATGAGCAGTTCTTC. Translated: CAWNPLVRGGNEQFF.

The chain carries TRBV25-1 and TRBJ1-4, with 8 nucleotides matching TRBD1. Looked up from germline, CDR1 is MGHDK and CDR2 is SYGVNS. V gave up 6 bases and J gave up 10 bases; unmatched junction bases: 7. The CDR3 length is 13 residues. The CDR3 DNA reads TGTGCCAGCAGCTGGCAGGGGGCAGGAAAACTGTTTTTT. Translated, it gives CASSWQGAGKLFF. Full variable domain (rest looked up from reference TRBV25-1 and TRBJ1-4): EADIYQTPRYLVIGTGKKITLECSQTMGHDKMYWYQQDPGMELHLIHYSYGVNSTEKGDLSSESTVSRIRTEHFPLTLESARPSHTSQYLCASSWQGAGKLFFGSGTQLSVL.

The rearrangement links TRBV15 to TRBJ1-6, with TRBD1 as a possible D gene (5 bases). The V end was cut by 5 bases, the J end by 9 bases, with 14 bases between. Per the germline V gene, CDR1 is LNHNV and CDR2 is YYDKDF (reference sequence). This CDR3 spans 14 amino acids. The CDR3, as DNA: TGTGCCACCAGCCGCGGACATGTGGGTTCACCCCTCCACTTT. It is translated as CATSRGHVGSPLHF.